The 23 T cell receptor beta chains presented below share a single source sample, sequenced in a study of blood T cell repertoires in COVID-19. Produced via immunoSEQ multiplex PCR; TCRdb's table is partial and in-frame only. The repertoire holds about 110,000 clones, 81% seen once, with 30% to 45% in the top ten. The sample consisted of peripheral blood. These receptors were collected from a man older than 75 with acute or convalescent COVID-19.

This chain connects TRBV5-1 to TRBJ2-1, with TRBD2 identical over 7 bases. CDR1 SGHRS and CDR2 YFSETQ come from the germline V gene. J lost 4 bases, V lost 1 base, and 5 bases had no gene match. The CDR3 loop spans 15 amino acids. Here the CDR3 reads CASSLSIAGYNEQFF. The CDR3 DNA reads TGCGCCAGCAGCTTGTCGATAGCGGGTTACAATGAGCAGTTCTTC.

This sequence joins TRBV28 and TRBJ1-2, with TRBD1 matching over 8 bases. Unmatched junction bases numbered 8, after V lost 4 bases and J lost 7 bases. The germline V gene has CDR1 MDHEN and CDR2 SYDVKM. This CDR3 comprises 14 residues. The CDR3 sequence is CASSWQGALRGYTF. The CDR3 DNA reads as TGTGCCAGCAGTTGGCAGGGGGCGTTACGTGGCTACACCTTC.

This rearrangement joins TRBV18 to TRBJ2-3; perhaps TRBD2 as D (5 bases). Germline V gene lookup returns CDR1 KGHSH and CDR2 LQKENI. The CDR3 is 14 residues long. V gave up 2 bases and J gave up 3 bases, with 9 bases separating them. The CDR3 loop reads CASSPGEWTDTQYF. CDR3 bases: TGTGCCAGCTCACCAGGGGAGTGGACAGATACGCAGTATTTT.

J is TRBJ1-5 and V is TRBV2, with 7 bases aligning to TRBD1. This CDR3 is 13 amino acids long. With V trimmed by 6 bases and J by 7 bases, 6 bases remained unmatched. Looked up from germline, CDR1 is SNHLY and CDR2 is FYNNEI. CDR3 protein: CASRAGQVQPQHF. CDR3 DNA: TGTGCCAGCAGAGCCGGACAGGTCCAGCCCCAGCATTTT.

The V and J genes are TRBV2 and TRBJ2-6; D might be TRBD1 (5 bases). The CDR3 consists of 16 residues. Germline lookup yields CDR1 SNHLY and CDR2 FYNNEI. V gave up 0 bases and J gave up 4 bases, with 10 bases separating them. The CDR3 region is CASSEAGAYGANVLTF. CDR3 nucleotides: TGTGCCAGCAGTGAAGCAGGGGCCTACGGGGCCAACGTCCTGACTTTC.

J is TRBJ1-2 and V is TRBV30; the D is unclear. Trimming stripped 5 bases from V and 3 bases from J, with 10 bases between. CDR3 size: 12 residues. Germline values: CDR1 GTSNPN, CDR2 SVGIG (reference sequence). The CDR3 DNA is TGTGCCTGGTGGAGGCCATACTATGGCTACACCTTC. Amino acids: CAWWRPYYGYTF.

The chain is built from TRBV6-1 and TRBJ1-6; no firm D call. Germline-derived CDR1 and CDR2 are MNHNS and SASEGT. The germline V and J ends were trimmed by 0 bases and 7 bases, with 7 bases remaining between them. CDR3 size: 14 residues. The CDR3 sequence is CASSEAGSNSPLHF. For the CDR3, the DNA is TGTGCCAGCAGTGAAGCTGGGAGCAATTCACCCCTCCACTTT.

The J gene is TRBJ1-5, the V gene TRBV5-1, with 7 bases aligning to TRBD1. CDR1 SGHRS and CDR2 YFSETQ come from the germline V gene. Trimming removed 0 bases from V and 4 bases from J; junction bases left unmatched: 7. The CDR3 has 16 residues. CDR3 sequence: CASSLEPAGGNQPQHF. The CDR3 DNA is TGCGCCAGCAGCTTGGAACCGGCAGGGGGTAATCAGCCCCAGCATTTT. Combining the CDR3 with reference TRBV5-1 and TRBJ1-5 gives the whole variable domain KAGVTQTPRYLIKTRGQQVTLSCSPISGHRSVSWYQQTPGQGLQFLFEYFSETQRNKGNFPGRFSGRQFSNSRSEMNVSTLELGDSALYLCASSLEPAGGNQPQHFGDGTRLSIL.

The rearrangement joins TRBV28 to TRBJ1-5, with TRBD1 matching 8 bases. CDR1 is MDHEN and CDR2 is SYDVKM in the germline V gene. This CDR3 is 15 amino acids long. The V and J ends lost 6 bases and 4 bases, in that order; junction bases with no gene match: 8. The CDR3 DNA reads as TGTGCCAGCAGCCGAGCGCACAGGGGGAATCAGCCCCAGCATTTT. This codes for CASSRAHRGNQPQHF.

The chain links TRBV5-1 to TRBJ2-2; D gene unclear. The CDR3 contains 14 residues. Trimming left V 0 bases short and J 6 bases short, with 9 bases between. CDR1 SGHRS and CDR2 YFSETQ come from the germline V gene. This chain's CDR3 is CASSLDTEAGELFF. CDR3 nucleotides: TGCGCCAGCAGCTTGGATACAGAAGCCGGGGAGCTGTTTTTT.

The chain couples TRBV18 to TRBJ2-7; 9 bases are a match to TRBD1. Germline V lookup: CDR1 KGHSH, CDR2 LQKENI. J gave up 1 base and V 4 bases, and 2 bases lay outside the gene matches. The CDR3 consists of 14 residues. CDR3 sequence reads: CASSLQGASYEQYF. The CDR3 DNA reads TGTGCCAGCTCACTACAGGGGGCATCCTACGAGCAGTACTTC.

This clone appeared a single time. J is TRBJ1-6 and V is TRBV6-6, with 7 bases lining up with TRBD1. CDR3 length: 17 residues. Germline trimming cut 6 bases from V and 0 bases from J; bases unmatched to any gene: 8. Looked up from germline, CDR1 is MNHNY and CDR2 is SVGAGI (reference sequence). The CDR3 here is CASSRQGSSSYNSPLHF. CDR3 nucleotide sequence: TGTGCCAGCAGCCGACAGGGATCGAGCTCCTATAATTCACCCCTCCACTTT.

The chain links TRBV29-1 to TRBJ1-2; D might be TRBD1 (6 bases). The germline CDR1 and CDR2 sequences are SQVTM and ANQGSEA. The V and J ends lost 4 bases and 2 bases respectively, with 11 bases between them. The CDR3 runs 13 residues. CDR3 nucleotides: TGCAGCGTTGGAACAGGGAAAAACTATGGCTACACCTTC. Protein: CSVGTGKNYGYTF.

The chain has TRBV5-8 and TRBJ2-3; 7 bases fit TRBD2. V was pared by 3 bases and J by 0 bases, with 7 bases of the junction left unmatched. Germline assignment: CDR1 SGHTS and CDR2 YDEGEE. This CDR3 region has 16 residues. This CDR3 is CASSSILARSTDTQYF. CDR3 nucleotides: TGTGCCAGCAGCTCGATACTAGCGAGGAGCACAGATACGCAGTATTTT.

For the CDR3, the DNA is TGCGCCAGCAGCTTGGTGGCTAGCGGAGGATACAATGAGCAGTTCTTC. Its translation: CASSLVASGGYNEQFF. The chain recombines TRBV5-1 with TRBJ2-1; 7 nucleotides match TRBD2. V dropped 0 bases and J dropped 4; count of bases not matched to a gene: 7. Germline assignment: CDR1 SGHRS and CDR2 YFSETQ. The CDR3 covers 16 residues.

In this sample, this clone turned up once. This rearrangement joins TRBV18 to TRBJ2-7; no firm D call. The CDR3 is 12 residues long. The V and J ends lost 3 bases and 6 bases respectively, with 9 bases between them. The V gene's germline CDR1 is KGHSH and CDR2 LQKENI. This CDR3 reads CASSPTTGEQYF. The CDR3 nucleotides are TGTGCCAGCTCACCGACGACTGGCGAGCAGTACTTC.

The V gene is TRBV27, the J gene TRBJ1-4; 11 bases are a match to TRBD1. The CDR3 sequence is 16 residues long. The V gene's germline CDR1 is MNHEY and CDR2 SMNVEV (reference sequence). The J segment lost 1 base and the V segment lost 5 bases, leaving 3 bases of the junction unmatched. This chain's CDR3 is CASSLGTGGTNEKLFF. The CDR3 coding sequence is TGTGCCAGCAGTCTCGGGACAGGGGGAACTAATGAAAAACTGTTTTTT. Full variable domain (missing parts from reference TRBV27 and TRBJ1-4): EAQVTQNPRYLITVTGKKLTVTCSQNMNHEYMSWYRQDPGLGLRQIYYSMNVEVTDKGDVPEGYKVSRKEKRNFPLILESPSPNQTSLYFCASSLGTGGTNEKLFFGSGTQLSVL.

The chain couples TRBV7-9 to TRBJ1-2, with D possibly TRBD1 on 5 matching bases. Trimming removed 5 bases at V and 4 bases at J, with 17 bases between. The CDR3 covers 15 residues. The germline V gene has CDR1 SEHNR and CDR2 FQNEAQ (reference sequence). In DNA, the CDR3 is TGTGCCAGCAGCCAGGGTCCGGGCTTGGGCTATGGCTACACCTTC. This codes for CASSQGPGLGYGYTF. Combining the CDR3 with reference TRBV7-9 and TRBJ1-2 gives the whole variable domain DTGVSQNPRHKITKRGQNVTFRCDPISEHNRLYWYRQTLGQGPEFLTYFQNEAQLEKSRLLSDRFSAERPKGSFSTLEIQRTEQGDSAMYLCASSQGPGLGYGYTFGSGTRLTVV.

The V and J genes are TRBV29-1 and TRBJ2-1; the D gene is possibly TRBD2 (6 bases). CDR1 is SQVTM and CDR2 is ANQGSEA in the germline V gene. The CDR3 totals 14 residues. The ends were cut back, 2 bases at V and 4 bases at J, with 12 bases in the middle. CDR3 coding DNA: TGCAGCGTTGAAAACCCCCGGGAGTACAATGAGCAGTTCTTC. This codes for CSVENPREYNEQFF.

The chain combines TRBV5-1 with TRBJ2-7; D might be TRBD2 (5 bases). The CDR3 spans 15 residues. The germline V gene encodes CDR1 SGHRS and CDR2 YFSETQ. Trimming removed 0 bases from V and 0 bases from J, with 10 bases in between. The CDR3 here is CASSLVATSSYEQYF. The CDR3 bases are TGCGCCAGCAGCTTGGTAGCGACCAGCTCCTACGAGCAGTACTTC.

The rearrangement joins TRBV6-5 to TRBJ1-3; D not certain. Germline CDR1 and CDR2: MNHEY and SVGAGI. Trimming stripped 6 bases from V and 0 bases from J, with 9 bases between. This CDR3 spans 14 amino acids. This chain's CDR3 is CASRVTLSGNTIYF. CDR3 in DNA: TGTGCCAGCAGGGTGACACTCTCTGGAAACACCATATATTTT.

The gene calls are TRBV18 and TRBJ2-1, with 9 bases aligning to TRBD2. The CDR3 extends over 16 amino acids. After removal of 0 bases from V and 6 bases from J, the junction contained 6 bases not matched to a gene. From germline, CDR1 is KGHSH and CDR2 LQKENI. CDR3: CASSPPAGGISNEQFF. The CDR3 DNA reads as TGTGCCAGCTCACCACCGGCGGGAGGGATTTCCAATGAGCAGTTCTTC.

This clone came up once. This CDR3 reads CASTGTGPSSAFF. CDR3 nucleotide sequence: TGTGCCAGCACCGGGACAGGGCCGTCTTCAGCTTTCTTT. The rearrangement uses TRBV28 and TRBJ1-1; 9 positions agree with TRBD1. In germline, CDR1 is MDHEN, CDR2 SYDVKM. This CDR3 is built from 13 residues. The ends lost 7 bases at V and 10 bases at J; junction bases unmatched: 10.